This is a list of T cell receptor beta chains from one sample in a study of T-cell memory formation after mild COVID-19. Each CDR3 protein gets one entry after TCRdb re-called the 5' RACE reads with MiXCR. The data hold roughly 340,000 distinct CDR3 sequences, with 20% to 25% observed a single time. Sample: PBMCs or a T cell subset sorted from them (not recorded which). All receptors come from a man aged 18 to 30 who had mild COVID-19 (a few samples of this study predate the infection). Cell type and time point are not known. CDR3s include the opening cysteine and the closing phenylalanine or tryptophan. A D gene is named only where the DNA matches it firmly. A row's size may be missing; if present it is once, few, many or a size class.

abundance,j_gene,d_gene,v_gene,CDR3nt,CDR3aa
few,TRBJ2-2,TRBD1,TRBV5-1,TGCGCCAGCAGCCGACAGGGGGTCGACACCGGGGAGCTGTTTTTT,CASSRQGVDTGELFF
-,TRBJ2-7,TRBD2,TRBV7-9,TGTGCCAGCAGCTCAACTAGCGGGGGTTACGAGCAGTACTTC,CASSSTSGGYEQYF
few,TRBJ2-2,-,TRBV29-1,TGCAGCGTTGAAATCGGTCAGGAGAACACCGGGGAGCTGTTTTTT,CSVEIGQENTGELFF
-,TRBJ2-5,-,TRBV7-2,TGTGCCAGCAGCTTAGGCCCTAACTGGCGAGAGACCCAGTACTTC,CASSLGPNWRETQYF
few,TRBJ1-1,TRBD1,TRBV6-6,TGTGCCAGCAGTTACCCTTACAGGGGGACTGAAGCTTTCTTT,CASSYPYRGTEAFF
-,TRBJ1-6,-,TRBV6-5,TGTGACAGCAGTTACGGCAGGGGAAATTCACCCCTCCACTTT,CDSSYGRGNSPLHF
few,TRBJ2-3,TRBD1,TRBV4-3,TGCGCCAGCAGCTCTGAGGGGACAGAGGGGGTAGATACGCAGTATTTT,CASSSEGTEGVDTQYF
few,TRBJ2-5,TRBD2,TRBV11-2,TGTGCCAGCAGCCCTCTGCGGGGGGCGGAGGAGACCCAGTACTTC,CASSPLRGAEETQYF
-,TRBJ1-1,TRBD1,TRBV29-1,TGCAGCGTCGAACCCCGGGGACAGGTTGTCCACACTGAAGCTTTCTTT,CSVEPRGQVVHTEAFF
-,TRBJ2-3,TRBD2,TRBV4-1,TGCGCCAGCAGCCTGATGACTAGCGGGGGCACAGATACGCAGTATTTT,CASSLMTSGGTDTQYF
-,TRBJ1-2,-,TRBV4-3,TGCGCCAGCAGCCAAGACGTGGGGTCCTATGGCTACACCTTC,CASSQDVGSYGYTF
few,TRBJ2-3,-,TRBV6-5,TGTGCCAGCAGTTACGACCGCCGCGATACGCAGTATTTT,CASSYDRRDTQYF
many,TRBJ2-3,-,TRBV5-1,TGCGCCAGCAGCGCAGGACAGCCCACAGATACGCAGTATTTT,CASSAGQPTDTQYF
few,TRBJ2-7,TRBD1,TRBV5-1,TGCGCCAGCAGCCGAGTCCCGGGACAGGGAGGCGAGCAGTACTTC,CASSRVPGQGGEQYF
few,TRBJ1-1,-,TRBV20-1,TGCAGTGCCCAAGGCGACAGTCAATTAAGAGCTTTCTTT,CSAQGDSQLRAFF
-,TRBJ1-1,-,TRBV7-2,TGTGCCAGCAGCGCTTCGGGGATGAACACTGAAGCTTTCTTT,CASSASGMNTEAFF
-,TRBJ2-1,-,TRBV3-1,TGTGCCAGCAAACGGGGGCTACACTCGAATGAGCAGTTCTTC,CASKRGLHSNEQFF
-,TRBJ1-2,-,TRBV4-3,TGCGCCAGCAGCCAAGGGAAGAGTTTCTATGGCTACACCTTC,CASSQGKSFYGYTF
-,TRBJ1-2,-,TRBV25-1,TGTGCCACCGCAACTAACTATGGCTACACCTTC,CATATNYGYTF
-,TRBJ1-5,TRBD1,TRBV5-4,TGTGCCAGCAGCCCGGGACAGGGGGCTAACAATCAGCCCCAGCATTTT,CASSPGQGANNQPQHF
few,TRBJ1-1,-,TRBV12-3/TRBV12-4,TGTGCCAGCAGGGGGAACAGGGAAGCTTTCTTT,CASRGNREAFF
-,TRBJ2-1,-,TRBV11-2,TGTGCCAGCAGCTTAGCCTGGGGCTACAATGAGCAGTTCTTC,CASSLAWGYNEQFF
few,TRBJ2-7,TRBD2,TRBV20-1,TGCAGTGCCAGGACTAGTAAGCCCTACGAGCAGTACTTC,CSARTSKPYEQYF
-,TRBJ2-4,-,TRBV12-3/TRBV12-4,TGTGCCAGCAGTTTTGGCAGGGCCGACATTCAGTACTTC,CASSFGRADIQYF
-,TRBJ2-3,-,TRBV30,TGTGCCTGGAGTGTAGGGACTAGCACAGATACGCAGTATTTT,CAWSVGTSTDTQYF
-,TRBJ1-2,-,TRBV19,TGTGCCAGTAGTCCCCCCACGACAGCTTACTATGGCTACACCTTC,CASSPPTTAYYGYTF
-,TRBJ2-1,TRBD2,TRBV19,TGTGCCAGTAGTATATGGCTAGCGGGGTCCTACAATGAGCAGTTCTTC,CASSIWLAGSYNEQFF
-,TRBJ2-3,TRBD2,TRBV27,TGTGCCAGCAGTTTAATACTAGCGGCGAGCACAGATACGCAGTATTTT,CASSLILAASTDTQYF
-,TRBJ2-1,TRBD2,TRBV28,TGTGCCAGCAGTTTAGGCTTCGGGACTAGCGATGAGCAGTTCTTC,CASSLGFGTSDEQFF
many,TRBJ2-3,-,TRBV14,TGTGCCAGCAGCCAAGCGTCGCGGGGTTGGGGCACAGATACGCAGTATTTT,CASSQASRGWGTDTQYF
few,TRBJ1-5,-,TRBV7-9,TGTGCCAGCAGCAAGGGGGGATCGGGTTCCCAGCATTTT,CASSKGGSGSQHF
many,TRBJ2-3,-,TRBV10-3,TGTGCCATCAGGGAGAGGGATACGCAGTATTTT,CAIRERDTQYF
few,TRBJ2-3,-,TRBV7-2,TGTGCCAGCAGCATTAGCGGTTCCGGAGATACGCAGTATTTT,CASSISGSGDTQYF
-,TRBJ1-2,-,TRBV29-1,TGCAGCGTTGAGGGGTTGCAGGGCTACACCTTC,CSVEGLQGYTF
-,TRBJ2-3,TRBD1,TRBV12-3/TRBV12-4,TGTGCCAGCAGTCAACAGGGGGCGCGGACAGATACGCAGTATTTT,CASSQQGARTDTQYF
-,TRBJ1-2,TRBD1,TRBV4-2,TGTGCCAGCAGCCAGATAGCTCAGACAGGGGGCGCGGGTGGCTACACCTTC,CASSQIAQTGGAGGYTF
-,TRBJ2-2,TRBD2,TRBV12-3/TRBV12-4,TGTGCCAGCAGTTCTGGACTAGCGGGGGCCTCCCGCGGGGAGCTGTTTTTT,CASSSGLAGASRGELFF
few,TRBJ2-1,TRBD2,TRBV20-1,TGCAGTGCTCATCCGGGACTAGCAACCAATGAGCAGTTCTTC,CSAHPGLATNEQFF
few,TRBJ2-1,-,TRBV2,TGTGCCAGCAGACCCCGGCAGAACTACAATGAGCAGTTCTTC,CASRPRQNYNEQFF
few,TRBJ1-4,-,TRBV5-1,TGCGCCAGCAGAAGCGCTTCTAATGAAAAACTGTTTTTT,CASRSASNEKLFF
-,TRBJ1-2,TRBD1,TRBV5-1,TGCGCCAGCAGCTTGGTAGAGACAGGGGGCGAGTATGGCTACACCTTC,CASSLVETGGEYGYTF
-,TRBJ2-3,TRBD2,TRBV6-4,TGTGCCAGCAGTGACTCGACGCAAACTCGCGGGGGTACAGATACGCAGTATTTT,CASSDSTQTRGGTDTQYF
few,TRBJ1-1,-,TRBV6-2/TRBV6-3,TGTGCCAGCAGTTACATCGCTCTCGAACCGAACACTGAAGCTTTCTTT,CASSYIALEPNTEAFF
-,TRBJ2-5,-,TRBV3-1,TGTGCCAGCAGATCCCCCGGAGAGACCCAGTACTTC,CASRSPGETQYF
-,TRBJ1-2,TRBD1,TRBV29-1,TGCAGCGGAACGACAGGGAGTGGCTACACCTTC,CSGTTGSGYTF
-,TRBJ1-2,-,TRBV12-3/TRBV12-4,TGTGCCAGCAATTTCCTTGGTGGGGACACACTGTTC,CASNFLGGDTLF
few,TRBJ1-2,-,TRBV4-3,TGCGCCAGCAGCCAAGACAGACTTTACTATGGCTACACCTTC,CASSQDRLYYGYTF
-,TRBJ2-1,-,TRBV7-9,TGTGCCAGCAGCCGAGGAACAGGGGAGCAGTTCTTC,CASSRGTGEQFF
many,TRBJ2-3,-,TRBV7-9,TGTGCCAGCAGCTTCGGGGAGGCAGATACGCAGTATTTT,CASSFGEADTQYF
-,TRBJ1-2,TRBD1,TRBV7-9,TGTGCCAGCAGCCCCAGCAGGCAGGGGGATATCTATGGCTACACCTTC,CASSPSRQGDIYGYTF
-,TRBJ2-7,-,TRBV5-1,TGCGCCAGCAGCTTGTGGGCAGGGGCCACCTACGAGCAGTACTTC,CASSLWAGATYEQYF
many,TRBJ2-5,-,TRBV5-1,TGCGCCAGCAGCTTGGGCAGTGGGGAGACCCAGTACTTC,CASSLGSGETQYF
once,TRBJ2-2,-,TRBV6-5,TGTGCCAGCAGTTACTCGCGCATCACCGGGGAGCTGTTTTTT,CASSYSRITGELFF
-,TRBJ2-2,TRBD1,TRBV25-1,TGTGCCAGCAGTGAGGGACAGGGGGACACCGGGGAGCTGTTTTTT,CASSEGQGDTGELFF
few,TRBJ2-6,-,TRBV12-3/TRBV12-4,TGTGCCAGCAGGTTTTCGTCCGGGGCCAACGTCCTGACTTTC,CASRFSSGANVLTF
-,TRBJ1-6,-,TRBV20-1,TGCAGTGCTAGAGATGGAATGACAGACCGTTCACCCCTCCACTTT,CSARDGMTDRSPLHF
many,TRBJ1-6,-,TRBV7-3,TGTGCCAGCAGGCGCAGTGGGAATTCACCCCTCCACTTT,CASRRSGNSPLHF
many,TRBJ2-7,-,TRBV18,TGTGCCAGCTCACAGCCTGGGAGCCCCTACGAGCAGTACTTC,CASSQPGSPYEQYF